This T cell receptor (beta chain) came from a study of neurological immune-mediated disorders (dated by TCRdb to the late 2010s). Broadly, across the study: Using UMI-based sequencing, the study compared peripheral blood TCR-beta repertoires from patients with HTLV-I-associated myelopathy (HAM/TSP), patients with multiple sclerosis, and healthy controls. Alongside PBMC samples, the set of 80 to 130 TCR-beta libraries contained longitudinal samples, technical triplicates, and paired CD4+ and CD8+ T-cell subsets that had been sorted. The cohort included approximately 68 subjects: approximately 15 with HAM/TSP, about 34 with multiple sclerosis, and roughly 20 healthy controls.

Overall study results and their limits: Expanded clones from different subjects shared no identical CDR3 amino acid sequences, which suggests that TCR-beta repertoires were private in all groups. TCR clonal expansion was greatest in HAM/TSP patients and smallest in MS patients, who ranked below even healthy controls.

cDNA synthesis used template-switch 5'RACE with a primer carrying a 10-nucleotide random unique molecular identifier tagging each TCR transcript. Over 190 million TCR-beta sequences, covering 15-18 subjects, were produced in each sequencing run. Total RNA was extracted with the RNeasy kit. The KAPA Real-time Library Amplification kit was used to amplify TCR-beta VDJ regions with primers targeting the TCR constant region and the 5'RACE anchor. A first PCR added sample indexes and Illumina adaptors, after which a second PCR increased the library yield. After Ampure bead purification, the roughly 650 bp TCR product was size-selected on a 2% E-gel SizeSelection system. Before pooling, libraries had their quality checked on a Bioanalyzer, their concentration measured with Qubit, and their quantity determined with the Kapa Library Quantification kit. Libraries were sequenced paired-end 2 x 150 bp on an Illumina HiSeq 2500. To increase sequence diversity, roughly 24-32% phiX was spiked into each library pool. The authors' pipeline ran thus. The UMI-based MiGEC pipeline processed quality-filtered reads and removed over 75% of raw TCR sequences during error correction. IMGT germline references were used for aligning VDJ genes, and each clonotype was defined as a unique CDR3 amino acid sequence together with its V-J genes. Clonal expansion, Shannon diversity and CDR3 relatedness (CalcPairwiseDistances, ClusterSamples) were evaluated with VDJtools, and phylogenetic trees were built with CLCbio workbench. Clones with at least 8 unique UMIs were defined as expanded, with this threshold being based on coefficient-of-variation modelling across technical triplicates. Clones were called with MiXCR by TCRdb after fastp trimmed the public reads at Q25, and only in-frame beta chains were retained. Here each entry gathers all rows of one CDR3 protein and keeps the most common genes and DNA. TCRdb, rather than the study authors, made the V and J calls. This sample holds about 50,000 distinct CDR3 sequences; 9% to 12% were observed only once. Approximately 5.3% of the sample is taken by the ten largest.

Between the V and J ends, shortened by 4 bases and 7 bases respectively, the junction contains 20 bases. The germline V gene gives CDR1 as SGHRS and CDR2 as YFSETQ. From cysteine to phenylalanine, the CDR3 is 15 amino acids long. The only DNA kept is the CDR3, 45 bases in frame from the first base. This clonotype showed up many times. Which antigen it targets is not known. No quality values exist for individual bases; no much larger clone is one base distant. For unsorted PBMC libraries, 2 million PBMCs were used after storage in RNAlater at -80 degrees C until RNA extraction. PBMCs were separated from peripheral blood using Ficoll-Hypaque density gradient centrifugation and then cryopreserved in liquid nitrogen.

The clonotype was recovered from a man in his 70s with HTLV-1-associated myelopathy (HAM/TSP). The chain is encoded by TRBV5-1 joined to TRBJ1-2, with TRBD1 perhaps the D gene, on 5 matching bases. The sample comprised PBMCs. The sequence in DNA is TGCGCCAGCAGCCTGGACTGGGGGGGAGGACGTGGCTACACCTTC. This codes for CASSLDWGGGRGYTF.